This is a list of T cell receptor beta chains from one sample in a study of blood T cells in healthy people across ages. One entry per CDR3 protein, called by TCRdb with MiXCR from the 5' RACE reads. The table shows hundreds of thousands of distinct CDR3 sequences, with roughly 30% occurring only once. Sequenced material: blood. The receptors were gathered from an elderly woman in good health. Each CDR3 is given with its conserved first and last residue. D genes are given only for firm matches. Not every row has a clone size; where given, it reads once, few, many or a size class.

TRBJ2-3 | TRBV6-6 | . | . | CASGSVDMQYF | TGTGCCAGCGGTTCCGTGGATATGCAGTATTTT
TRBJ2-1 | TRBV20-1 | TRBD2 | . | CSARSPSGGAGLSYNEQFF | TGCAGTGCTAGGAGCCCTAGCGGGGGGGCGGGTTTAAGCTACAATGAGCAGTTCTTC
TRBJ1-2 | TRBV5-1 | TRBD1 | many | CASSFNRDRAPNYGYTF | TGCGCCAGCAGCTTTAACCGGGACAGAGCTCCTAACTATGGCTACACCTTC
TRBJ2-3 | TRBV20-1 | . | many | CSASSASGPGTDTQYF | TGCAGTGCTAGTTCCGCCTCGGGGCCCGGTACAGATACGCAGTATTTT
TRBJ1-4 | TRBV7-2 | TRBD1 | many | CASSLSGQTYEKLFF | TGTGCCAGCAGCCTATCGGGACAGACTTATGAAAAACTGTTTTTT
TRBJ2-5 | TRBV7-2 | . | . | CASSLVPSVQETQYF | TGTGCCAGCAGCTTAGTGCCTAGCGTACAAGAGACCCAGTACTTC
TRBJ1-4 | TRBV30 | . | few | CACRRTTNEKLFF | TGTGCCTGCAGACGGACAACTAATGAAAAACTGTTTTTT
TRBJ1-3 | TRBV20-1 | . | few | CSARQAGNTIYF | TGCAGTGCCCGGCAAGCCGGAAACACCATATATTTT
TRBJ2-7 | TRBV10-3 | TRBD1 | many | CAISEIVQGALEQYF | TGTGCCATCAGTGAGATCGTGCAGGGGGCGCTTGAGCAGTACTTC
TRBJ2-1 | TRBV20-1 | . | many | CSARRDGDEQFF | TGCAGTGCTCGTCGCGACGGCGATGAGCAGTTCTTC